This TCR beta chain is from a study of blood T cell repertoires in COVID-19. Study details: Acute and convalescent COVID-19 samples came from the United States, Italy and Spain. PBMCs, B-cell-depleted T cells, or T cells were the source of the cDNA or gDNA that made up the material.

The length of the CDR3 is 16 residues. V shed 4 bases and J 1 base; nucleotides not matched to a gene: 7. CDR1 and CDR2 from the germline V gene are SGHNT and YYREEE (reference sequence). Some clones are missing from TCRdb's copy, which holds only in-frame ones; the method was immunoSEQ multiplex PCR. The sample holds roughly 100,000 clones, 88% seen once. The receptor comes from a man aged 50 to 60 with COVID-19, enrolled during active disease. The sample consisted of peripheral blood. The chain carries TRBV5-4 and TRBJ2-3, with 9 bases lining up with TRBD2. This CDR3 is CASSRGAGGRTDTQYF. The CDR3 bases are TGTGCCAGCAGCCGAGGGGCGGGGGGGCGCACAGATACGCAGTATTTT.